What follows describes a single T cell receptor beta chain. Antigen unknown. PCR involved 60 Vbeta and 13 Jbeta primers. TCRdb's table, derived via immunoSEQ multiplex PCR, lists solely in-frame clones and lacks some. Of tens of thousands of clones in the sample, around three quarters were seen once. The sample comes from a study of cytomegalovirus exposure and HLA in healthy donors. About the study: Earlier, some 180 million T cells were analyzed, and approximately 110 million unique TCR beta sequences were found among them.

General study results and limits: In an earlier analysis, about 87% or about 30%: the productive usage of most TCR beta V segments. In terms of immune exposure information, only CMV serostatus was available.

The sequence was collected from a man in his sixties in good health and CMV-seropositive. The sample taken for sequencing was PBMCs.

The CDR3 region is CASSYSEGSGELFF. The CDR3 DNA reads as TGTGCCAGCAGTTACTCGGAGGGGTCCGGGGAGCTGTTTTTT. The V call is TRBV6-6, the J call TRBJ2-2; D may be TRBD2 (6 bases). V was pared by 0 bases and J by 6 bases, with 8 bases between. Germline V CDR1 and CDR2: MNHNY, SVGAGI (reference sequence). This CDR3 spans 14 amino acids.